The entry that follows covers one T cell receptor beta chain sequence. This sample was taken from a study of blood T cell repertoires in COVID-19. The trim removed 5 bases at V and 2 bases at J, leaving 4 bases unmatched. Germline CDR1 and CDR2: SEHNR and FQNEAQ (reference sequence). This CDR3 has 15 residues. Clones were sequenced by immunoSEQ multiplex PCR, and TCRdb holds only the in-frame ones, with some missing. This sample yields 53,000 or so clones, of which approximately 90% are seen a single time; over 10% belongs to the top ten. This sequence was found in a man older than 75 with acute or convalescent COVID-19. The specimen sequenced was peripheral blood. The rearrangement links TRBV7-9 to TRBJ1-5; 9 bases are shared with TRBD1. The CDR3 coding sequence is TGTGCCAGCAGCAAGGACAGGGGTGGCAATCAGCCCCAGCATTTT. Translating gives CASSKDRGGNQPQHF.